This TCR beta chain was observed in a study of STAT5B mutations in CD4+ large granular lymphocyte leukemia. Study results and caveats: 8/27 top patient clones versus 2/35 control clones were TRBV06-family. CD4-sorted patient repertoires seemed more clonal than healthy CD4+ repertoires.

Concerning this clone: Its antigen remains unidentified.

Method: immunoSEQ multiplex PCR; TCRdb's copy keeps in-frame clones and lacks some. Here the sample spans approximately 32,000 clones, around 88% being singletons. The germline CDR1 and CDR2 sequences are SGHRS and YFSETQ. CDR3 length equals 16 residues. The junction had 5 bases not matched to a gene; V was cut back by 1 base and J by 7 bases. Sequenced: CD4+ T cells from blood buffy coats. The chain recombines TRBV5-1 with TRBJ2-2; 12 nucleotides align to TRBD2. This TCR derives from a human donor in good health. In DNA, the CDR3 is TGCGCCAGCAGCTTGAGACTAGCGGGAGTGCTCGGGGAGCTGTTTTTT. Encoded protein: CASSLRLAGVLGELFF. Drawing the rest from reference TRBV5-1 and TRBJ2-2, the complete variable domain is KAGVTQTPRYLIKTRGQQVTLSCSPISGHRSVSWYQQTPGQGLQFLFEYFSETQRNKGNFPGRFSGRQFSNSRSEMNVSTLELGDSALYLCASSLRLAGVLGELFFGEGSRLTVL.